These T cell receptor beta chains were read from a single sample in a study of Ad26.COV2.S vaccination and SARS-CoV-2 variants. Profiling relied on immunoSEQ multiplex PCR, and the TCRdb table lists in-frame clones only, not all of them. In the table there are roughly 100,000 clones, about 78% of which are singletons. This specimen consisted of peripheral blood, obtained after recovery from COVID-19. The source is a human donor who had recovered from COVID-19. Both conserved end residues are part of each CDR3.

V	J	length	CDR3
TRBV29-1	TRBJ2-5	15	CSVSRLAGTQETQYF
TRBV5-1	TRBJ1-6	17	CASSLGQGPPYNSPLHF
TRBV12-3/TRBV12-4	TRBJ2-5	13	CASSRTGQETQYF
TRBV5-4	TRBJ2-5	14	CASSSQGLVETQYF
TRBV5-6	TRBJ2-5	16	CASSSSGGPTWETQYF
TRBV11-2	TRBJ2-1	15	CASSLVSQGYNEQFF
TRBV6-5	TRBJ2-1	15	CASLAGGQSYNEQFF
TRBV5-1	TRBJ2-1	16	CASSRVGDYRSNEQFF
TRBV3-1/TRBV3-2	TRBJ1-3	15	CASSQDFTGGNTIYF
TRBV28	TRBJ1-1	14	CASSLSGQYTEAFF
TRBV5-6	TRBJ2-3	15	CASSLRRGSTDTQYF
TRBV2	TRBJ1-1	13	CASLGGMNTEAFF
TRBV12-5	TRBJ1-1	13	CASGPGQNTEAFF
TRBV5-6	TRBJ1-2	17	CASSLGQGASLGYGYTF
TRBV11-1	TRBJ1-2	14	CASSLGRQGHGYTF
TRBV11-2	TRBJ2-3	16	CASSLFLDTSTDTQYF
TRBV4-1	TRBJ2-2	16	CASSLLLRGGTGELFF
TRBV5-4	TRBJ2-5	14	CASSRLEGEGTQYF
TRBV29-1	TRBJ1-2	10	CSVEYRVYTF
TRBV5-1	TRBJ2-5	14	CASSFGGLQETQYF
TRBV5-1	TRBJ2-7	15	CASSLDGTEYYEQYF
TRBV7-9	TRBJ1-5	13	CASSLVSGQPQHF
TRBV6-2/TRBV6-3	TRBJ2-7	16	CASSYQRDRWGYEQYF
TRBV7-9	TRBJ1-3	15	CASSFGQGTGNTIYF
TRBV4-2	TRBJ2-1	16	CASSQEKTLRASEQFF
TRBV2	TRBJ2-7	14	CASSKFGTTYEQYF
TRBV29-1	TRBJ1-2	14	CSVALESTNYGYTF
TRBV19	TRBJ1-6	14	CARCPGSYNSPLHF
TRBV7-9	TRBJ2-1	14	CASSRGGQGNEQFF
TRBV15	TRBJ2-5	12	CATSRDGWTQYF
TRBV28	TRBJ1-2	13	CASSEQLNYGYTF
TRBV2	TRBJ1-6	16	CASSEAKSSYNSPLHF
TRBV11-2	TRBJ2-5	18	CASRRAPGLAGGIETQYF
TRBV29-1	TRBJ2-7	12	CSVEEQTYEQYF